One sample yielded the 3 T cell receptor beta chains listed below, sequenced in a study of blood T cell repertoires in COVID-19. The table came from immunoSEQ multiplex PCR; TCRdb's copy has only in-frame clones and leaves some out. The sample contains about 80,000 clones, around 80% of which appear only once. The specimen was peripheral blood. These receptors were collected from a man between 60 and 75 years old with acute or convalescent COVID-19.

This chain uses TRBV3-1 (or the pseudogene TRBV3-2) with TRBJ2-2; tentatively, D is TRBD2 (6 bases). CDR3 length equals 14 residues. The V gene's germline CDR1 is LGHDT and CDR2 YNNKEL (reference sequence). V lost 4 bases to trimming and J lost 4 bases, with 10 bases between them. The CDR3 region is CASSPQAGTGELFF. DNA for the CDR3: TGTGCCAGCAGCCCCCAAGCGGGCACCGGGGAGCTGTTTTTT.

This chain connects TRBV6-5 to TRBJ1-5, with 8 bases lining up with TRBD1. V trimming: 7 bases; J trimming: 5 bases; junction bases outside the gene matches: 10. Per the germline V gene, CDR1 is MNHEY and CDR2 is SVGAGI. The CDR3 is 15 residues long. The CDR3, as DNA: TGTGCCAGCAAACCATTGACAGGGGAGGATCAGCCCCAGCATTTT. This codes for CASKPLTGEDQPQHF.

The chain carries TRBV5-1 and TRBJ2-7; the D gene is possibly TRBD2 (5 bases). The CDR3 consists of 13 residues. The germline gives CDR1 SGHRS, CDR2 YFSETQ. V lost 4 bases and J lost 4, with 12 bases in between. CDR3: CASSPGGGYEQYF. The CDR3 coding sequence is TGCGCCAGCAGCCCAGGAGGAGGATACGAGCAGTACTTC.